This paragraph reports one T cell receptor (beta chain). The antigen remains undetermined. The data are from a study of T-cell reconstitution after alpha-beta-depleted transplantation in children. Points from the study as a whole: Alpha-beta T cells about two months after transplant reportedly derived from several hundred expanded graft clones. Counts and diversity of T cells one year after transplant came mostly from newly produced T cells. Some patients owed their high day-60 TCRbeta diversity to surviving recipient T cells and thymic progenitors.

Germline CDR1 reads DFQATT; CDR2 reads SNEGSKA (reference sequence). The CDR3 covers 11 residues. Unique molecular identifiers were used to barcode this TCRbeta library. One entry per CDR3 protein, called by TCRdb with MiXCR from the PCR reads. The sample records over 45,000 distinct CDR3 sequences, approximately 43% being singletons. This specimen consisted of PBMCs, mostly from graft donor cells, obtained 360 days after TCRalphabeta/CD19-depleted stem cell transplant. The chain employs TRBV20-1 and TRBJ1-2, with 7 nucleotides matching TRBD1. The clonotype originates from a male patient younger than 18 who had a stem cell transplant for acute lymphoblastic leukemia, so the T cells may come from the graft donor. Here the CDR3 DNA reads TGCAGGGCCAGGGGGGAGGATGGCTACACCTTC. This sequence encodes CRARGEDGYTF.